A single sample gave rise to the 18 T cell receptor beta chains below, sequenced in a study of cytomegalovirus exposure and HLA in healthy donors. The PCR employed 60 Vbeta primers together with 13 Jbeta primers. Clones were sequenced by immunoSEQ multiplex PCR, and TCRdb holds only the in-frame ones, with some missing. The sample lists about 170,000 clones, 75% to 90% occurring once. Sequenced: PBMCs. All receptors derive from a boy between 2 and 10 years old in good health and CMV-seronegative.

The rearrangement joins TRBV29-1 to TRBJ1-1; the match to TRBD1 covers 9 bases. The germline gives CDR1 SQVTM, CDR2 ANQGSEA. CDR3 size: 14 residues. V lost 5 bases to trimming and J lost 4 bases; unmatched junction nucleotides: 8. This chain's CDR3 is CSVFTGGEGTEAFF. In DNA form, the CDR3 reads TGCAGCGTTTTTACAGGGGGCGAAGGCACTGAAGCTTTCTTT.

The chain carries TRBV6-1 and TRBJ1-5; 7 nucleotides match TRBD1. There are 14 residues in the CDR3. The junction had 6 bases not matched to a gene; V was cut back by 7 bases and J by 3 bases. Germline V lookup: CDR1 MNHNS, CDR2 SASEGT. This CDR3 is CASIRGDPNQPQHF. The CDR3, as DNA: TGTGCCAGCATCAGGGGGGACCCCAATCAGCCCCAGCATTTT.

V gene TRBV12-5 combines with J gene TRBJ2-1; 16 nucleotides match TRBD2. Germline V gene data show CDR1 as LGHNT and CDR2 as FRNRAP. The V segment lost 5 bases and the J segment 5 bases; nucleotides outside the gene matches: 6. This CDR3 contains 17 residues. The CDR3 is CASGLGTSGGADNEQFF. CDR3 DNA: TGTGCTAGTGGTCTCGGGACTAGCGGGGGGGCGGACAATGAGCAGTTCTTC.

The chain couples TRBV11-1 to TRBJ2-5; possible D gene TRBD2, 6 bases. V dropped 5 bases and J dropped 1 base, with 14 bases sitting between them. This CDR3 has 15 residues. CDR1 SGHAT and CDR2 FQDESV come from the germline V gene (reference sequence). The CDR3 loop reads CASSKYGGLQETQYF. The DNA for the CDR3 is TGTGCCAGCAGCAAATACGGGGGACTCCAAGAGACCCAGTACTTC. Complete variable domain (other parts from reference TRBV11-1 and TRBJ2-5): EAEVAQSPRYKITEKSQAVAFWCDPISGHATLYWYRQILGQGPELLVQFQDESVVDDSQLPKDRFSAERLKGVDSTLKIQPAELGDSAMYLCASSKYGGLQETQYFGPGTRLLVL.

The chain uses TRBV4-1 and TRBJ2-1; D possibly corresponds to TRBD1 (6 bases). The CDR3 totals 18 residues. Trimming stripped 1 base from V and 7 bases from J, with 23 bases between. The germline V gene encodes CDR1 MGHRA and CDR2 YSYEKL. The CDR3 DNA reads as TGCGCCAGCAGCCAAGTCGTAGGGGGATCAGGCGGACTTAATGAGCAGTTCTTC. Translated: CASSQVVGGSGGLNEQFF.

The J gene is TRBJ1-1, the V gene TRBV5-6; the match to TRBD1 covers 9 bases. The CDR3 runs to 17 residues. V dropped 0 bases and J dropped 6; count of bases not matched to a gene: 12. The germline V gene has CDR1 SGHDT and CDR2 YYEEEE. The CDR3 sequence: CASSLGPDRGAVPEAFF. In nucleotides, the CDR3 is TGTGCCAGCAGCTTGGGACCGGACAGGGGAGCGGTCCCTGAAGCTTTCTTT.

This clone came up once. The genes are TRBV11-2 and TRBJ1-1; possibly TRBD1 for D (6 bases). CDR1 and CDR2 from the germline V gene are SGHAT and FQNNGV. V was pared by 1 base and J by 11 bases, with 20 bases between. The CDR3 has 15 residues. CDR3 sequence: CASSLVRGLGQWAFF. Written as DNA, the CDR3 is TGTGCCAGCAGCTTAGTCCGCGGTCTGGGACAATGGGCTTTCTTT.

The chain combines TRBV19 with TRBJ1-2; D uncertain. This CDR3 contains 12 residues. The V end was cut by 3 bases, the J end by 4 bases, with 6 bases between. The germline V gene has CDR1 LNHDA and CDR2 SQIVND (reference sequence). CDR3: CASSIRGYGYTF. CDR3 sequence (DNA): TGTGCCAGTAGTATTCGCGGCTATGGCTACACCTTC.

The rearrangement joins TRBV19 to TRBJ2-2; 8 bases agree with TRBD1. V gave up 10 bases and J gave up 5 bases; unmatched junction bases: 12. The CDR3 contains 15 residues. CDR1 is LNHDA and CDR2 is SQIVND in the germline V gene (reference sequence). The CDR3 reads CATRTGTGGTGELFF. In nucleotides, the CDR3 is TGTGCCACCAGAACCGGGACAGGAGGGACCGGGGAGCTGTTTTTT.

The chain has TRBV5-1 and TRBJ1-6; possible D gene TRBD1, 6 bases. This CDR3 contains 14 residues. V lost 0 bases and J lost 8, with 9 bases in between. CDR1 is SGHRS, CDR2 YFSETQ, per germline. CDR3 bases: TGCGCCAGCAGCTTGGCCCAGGGGCATTCACCCCTCCACTTT. It specifies CASSLAQGHSPLHF.

The chain uses TRBV13 and TRBJ1-2; D is possibly TRBD1 (6 bases). V dropped 6 bases and J dropped 3 bases, with 17 bases sitting between them. This CDR3 is built from 15 residues. Germline CDR1 reads PRHDT; CDR2 reads FYEKMQ (reference sequence). CDR3 protein: CASSQQGVVHYGYTF. CDR3 bases: TGTGCCAGCAGTCAACAGGGAGTGGTGCACTATGGCTACACCTTC. The full variable domain, in which reference TRBV13 and TRBJ1-2 provide the parts outside the CDR3, is AAGVIQSPRHLIKEKRETATLKCYPIPRHDTVYWYQQGPGQDPQFLISFYEKMQSDKGSIPDRFSAQQFSDYHSELNMSSLELGDSALYFCASSQQGVVHYGYTFGSGTRLTVV.

The chain employs TRBV28 and TRBJ1-4, with 9 bases fitting TRBD1. CDR3 length equals 15 residues. V lost 5 bases, J lost 5 bases, and 6 bases stayed unmatched. Germline CDR1 reads MDHEN; CDR2 reads SYDVKM. CDR3 sequence reads: CASSAPGTGNEKLFF. CDR3 nucleotide sequence: TGTGCCAGCAGTGCTCCCGGGACAGGGAATGAAAAACTGTTTTTT.

The chain joins TRBV28 to TRBJ1-1, with D possibly being TRBD1 (5 bases). The CDR3 sequence is 15 residues long. Germline CDR1 is MDHEN and CDR2 is SYDVKM. Trimming pared 6 bases from V and 4 bases from J, leaving 18 bases between. This CDR3 reads CASSLSVQGTTEAFF. The CDR3 region has the DNA TGTGCCAGCAGCCTATCGGTTCAGGGTACCACTGAAGCTTTCTTT. Combining the CDR3 with reference TRBV28 and TRBJ1-1 gives the whole variable domain DVKVTQSSRYLVKRTGEKVFLECVQDMDHENMFWYRQDPGLGLRLIYFSYDVKMKEKGDIPEGYSVSREKKERFSLILESASTNQTSMYLCASSLSVQGTTEAFFGQGTRLTVV.

The V gene is TRBV6-5, the J gene TRBJ1-1, with no clear D. CDR1 and CDR2 from the germline V gene are MNHEY and SVGAGI. CDR3 length equals 14 residues. Trimming removed 3 bases at V and 1 base at J, with 9 bases between. This chain's CDR3 is CASSYGAGNTEAFF. CDR3 sequence (DNA): TGTGCCAGCAGTTATGGTGCAGGGAACACTGAAGCTTTCTTT.

The chain joins TRBV15 to TRBJ1-5; D is possibly TRBD1 (5 bases). The CDR3 has 19 residues. Deletions cut 0 bases from V and 0 bases from J, with 18 bases between. Germline CDR1 LNHNV, CDR2 YYDKDF (reference sequence). CDR3 residues: CATSRESPRRANSNQPQHF. The CDR3 DNA is TGTGCCACCAGCAGAGAGTCCCCCCGCAGGGCAAATAGCAATCAGCCCCAGCATTTT.

The chain employs TRBV7-9 and TRBJ2-7; 7 bases are shared with TRBD2. This CDR3 contains 14 residues. CDR1 and CDR2 (germline): SEHNR, FQNEAQ (reference sequence). After removal of 4 bases from V and 4 bases from J, the junction contained 7 bases not matched to a gene. The CDR3 DNA reads as TGTGCCAGCAGCTCCCCGGCTAGCGGATACGAGCAGTACTTC. Its translation is CASSSPASGYEQYF.

The gene calls are TRBV5-8 and TRBJ2-6, with 8 bases identical to TRBD1. Germline loops: CDR1 SGHTS, CDR2 YDEGEE. This CDR3 is 20 amino acids long. V was clipped by 0 bases and J by 3 bases; unmatched bases: 14. The CDR3 DNA reads TGTGCCAGCAGCTTGGGTGAGACAGGGGCGATAAGGGTTGGGGCCAACGTCCTGACTTTC. Its protein product is CASSLGETGAIRVGANVLTF.

J is TRBJ1-3 and V is TRBV6-6; 9 nucleotides agree with TRBD1. The germline V gene encodes CDR1 MNHNY and CDR2 SVGAGI (reference sequence). The CDR3 has 15 residues. The V gene end was trimmed by 5 bases and the J gene end by 3 bases; junction bases not matched to a gene: 5. The CDR3 DNA sequence: TGTGCCAGCAGTGCCCCGGGACAGGGTGGAAACACCATATATTTT. Protein: CASSAPGQGGNTIYF.